This T cell receptor (beta chain) emerged from a study of T cells in tumors after PD-1 blockade. Study background: Some patients also took daily vismodegib 150 mg during anti-PD-1 treatment.

CDR3 length equals 14 residues. Germline-derived CDR1 and CDR2 are MNHEY and SVGAGI. With 6 bases clipped from V and 5 bases from J, the junction kept 7 bases outside the gene matches. The table came from immunoSEQ multiplex PCR; TCRdb's copy has only in-frame clones and leaves some out. The repertoire holds fewer than 55,000 clones, with roughly 80% as singletons. This TCR was sampled from a human donor with basal cell carcinoma. The specimen was PBMCs, collected before anti-PD-1 treatment. V is TRBV6-5 and J is TRBJ2-7; 10 positions agree with TRBD2. As DNA, the CDR3 is TGTGCCAGCAGCCCGGGACTAGCGAGGCACGAGCAGTACTTC. It encodes CASSPGLARHEQYF.